One T cell receptor (beta chain) is described in this entry. The assay was immunoSEQ multiplex PCR, and TCRdb's table has in-frame clones only and misses some. This table holds more than 2 million clones, about 95% found once. The data are from a study of shared clonotypes between healthy human individuals. Germline trimming cut 2 bases from V and 0 bases from J; bases unmatched to any gene: 6. The CDR3 loop spans 17 amino acids. From germline, CDR1 is LNHDA and CDR2 SQIVND (reference sequence). This TCR came from a man aged 18 to 29 in good health. The chain employs TRBV19 and TRBJ1-5; TRBD1 matches at 8 bases. Sequencing was done on a sample of naive CD4+ T cells sorted from blood. Subset given: CD45RA+ positively selected. The CDR3 region is CASSITGGGSSNQPQHF. CDR3 DNA: TGTGCCAGTAGTATAACAGGGGGAGGATCTAGCAATCAGCCCCAGCATTTT.